This T cell receptor beta chain came from a study of blood T cell repertoires in COVID-19. Study summary: The United States, Italy and Spain were the sources of the acute and convalescent COVID-19 samples. From T cells, B-cell-depleted T cells, or PBMCs came the material, which was cDNA or gDNA.

Those enrolled, adults aged roughly 18 to 90 years, came from some 25 US areas. This CDR3 is built from 15 residues. Germline V gene sequence: CDR1 SNHLY, CDR2 FYNNEI. Trimming took off 4 bases at V and 8 bases at J, with 17 bases between the two ends. Original processing notes: By means of reference gene primer amplification, nucleated cell counts were estimated. Some clones are missing from TCRdb's copy, which holds only in-frame ones; the method was immunoSEQ multiplex PCR. V and J calls and clone size come straight from that table; D and trimming were deduced from the DNA. The table includes about 280,000 clones, about 83% detected once.

This sequence joins TRBV2 and TRBJ1-4; D might be TRBD1 (6 bases). This receptor was identified in a woman in her 40s who had recovered from COVID-19. Input material: PBMCs or T cells enriched from blood (not recorded which). The CDR3 coding sequence is TGTGCCAGCAGTGGGGGACAATCGACGAAAGAAAAACTGTTTTTT. Protein sequence: CASSGGQSTKEKLFF.